The 11 T cell receptor beta chains below come from one sample, sequenced in a study of blood T cell repertoires in COVID-19. The table came from immunoSEQ multiplex PCR; TCRdb's copy has only in-frame clones and leaves some out. The data hold 150,000 or so clones, with around nine tenths observed a single time. The sample comprised peripheral blood. The origin of the receptors is a man aged 60 to 75 with active or convalescent COVID-19.

The chain employs TRBV28 and TRBJ2-5, with 9 bases lining up with TRBD2. With V trimmed by 6 bases and J by 1 base, 3 bases remained unmatched. The CDR3 spans 14 residues. Germline CDR1 and CDR2: MDHEN and SYDVKM. CDR3: CASSGTSFQETQYF. In DNA form, the CDR3 reads TGTGCCAGCAGCGGGACTAGCTTCCAAGAGACCCAGTACTTC.

The chain combines TRBV5-1 with TRBJ2-7; 8 nucleotides line up with TRBD2. The V and J ends lost 2 bases and 5 bases, in that order; junction bases with no gene match: 9. This CDR3 has 15 residues. The germline gives CDR1 SGHRS, CDR2 YFSETQ. CDR3 DNA: TGCGCCAGCAGCTTAGGATTAGCGGGACTAGACGAGCAGTACTTC. This translates into CASSLGLAGLDEQYF.

This clone was recorded a few times. The chain recombines TRBV14 with TRBJ2-7; the match to TRBD2 covers 12 bases. V lost 4 bases, J lost 3 bases, and 4 bases stayed unmatched. This CDR3 has 15 residues. Germline values: CDR1 SGHDN, CDR2 FVKESK. The chain's CDR3 is CASSRRTSGIYEQYF. CDR3 nucleotide sequence: TGTGCCAGCAGCCGAAGGACTAGCGGGATCTACGAGCAGTACTTC.

The V call is TRBV12-3 or TRBV12-4, the J call TRBJ1-2, with 7 nucleotides matching TRBD1. The ends lost 2 bases at V and 8 bases at J; junction bases unmatched: 5. This CDR3 is 13 amino acids long. CDR3 protein: CASSLRGPGGYTF. The CDR3 coding sequence is TGTGCCAGCAGTTTAAGGGGGCCGGGCGGCTACACCTTC.

V gene TRBV28 combines with J gene TRBJ2-1; 9 nucleotides line up with TRBD2. The germline V gene has CDR1 MDHEN and CDR2 SYDVKM. The trim removed 5 bases at V and 8 bases at J, leaving 13 bases unmatched. The CDR3 covers 16 residues. DNA of the CDR3: TGTGCCAGCAGTCCATGGGCTAGCGGGGCCGGCGATGAGCAGTTCTTC. This encodes CASSPWASGAGDEQFF.

V is TRBV4-2 and J is TRBJ2-1, with 10 bases identical to TRBD2. The J segment lost 9 bases and the V segment lost 2 bases, leaving 7 bases of the junction unmatched. CDR1 LGHNA and CDR2 YNFKEQ come from the germline V gene. The CDR3 extends over 15 amino acids. In DNA, the CDR3 is TGTGCCAGCAGCCAAAATAGCGGGAGGCTTTCTGAGCAGTTCTTC. Translation: CASSQNSGRLSEQFF.

The chain employs TRBV7-9 and TRBJ2-3; 7 nucleotides match TRBD2. The germline gives CDR1 SEHNR, CDR2 FQNEAQ (reference sequence). The trim removed 2 bases at V and 1 base at J, leaving 6 bases unmatched. The CDR3 is 16 amino acids. This CDR3 reads CASSLSLAAGTDTQYF. CDR3 in DNA: TGTGCCAGCAGCTTATCTCTAGCGGCAGGCACAGATACGCAGTATTTT.

This chain connects TRBV23-1 to TRBJ1-6; no definite D call. TRBV23-1 belongs to the ORF category, with a function that is uncertain. This CDR3 has 14 amino acids. V gave up 4 bases and J gave up 7 bases, with 11 bases separating them. The DNA of the CDR3 is TGCGCCAGCAGTCGAAGAGGCGGGAATTCACCCCTCCACTTT. Translation: CASSRRGGNSPLHF.

The gene calls are TRBV11-2 and TRBJ1-1; 7 bases fit TRBD1. Per the germline V gene, CDR1 is SGHAT and CDR2 is FQNNGV. V shed 4 bases and J 6 bases; nucleotides not matched to a gene: 8. This CDR3 has 14 amino acids. The CDR3 sequence: CASSSRQGIAEAFF. In nucleotides, the CDR3 is TGTGCCAGCAGCTCAAGACAGGGCATTGCTGAAGCTTTCTTT.

The J gene is TRBJ2-3, the V gene TRBV11-2; 9 bases line up with TRBD1. With 8 bases clipped from V and 2 bases from J, the junction kept 8 bases outside the gene matches. Germline lookup yields CDR1 SGHAT and CDR2 FQNNGV. The CDR3 consists of 15 residues. CDR3 in DNA: TGTGCCAGCGGGCCTTGGGACAGGGACACAGATACGCAGTATTTT. Its protein product is CASGPWDRDTDTQYF.

This chain links TRBV7-2 with TRBJ2-7; D is possibly TRBD2 (6 bases). Trimming removed 2 bases at V and 6 bases at J, with 11 bases between. The CDR3 has 13 amino acids. The V gene's germline CDR1 is SGHTA and CDR2 FQGNSA. The CDR3 sequence is CASSLRWTTEQYF. The CDR3 DNA is TGTGCCAGCAGCTTACGTTGGACTACCGAGCAGTACTTC.